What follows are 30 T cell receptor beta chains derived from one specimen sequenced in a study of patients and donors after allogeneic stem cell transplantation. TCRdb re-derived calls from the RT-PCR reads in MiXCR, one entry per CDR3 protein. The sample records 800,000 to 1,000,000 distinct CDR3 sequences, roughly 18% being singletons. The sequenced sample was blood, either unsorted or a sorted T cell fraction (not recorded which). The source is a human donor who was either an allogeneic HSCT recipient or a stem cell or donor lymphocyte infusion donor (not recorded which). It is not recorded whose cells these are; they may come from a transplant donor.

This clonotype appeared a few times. In nucleotides, the CDR3 is TGTGCCAGCAGCGCTAGCGGGGATGCGCAGTATTTT. Its translation: CASSASGDAQYF. The chain combines TRBV9 with TRBJ2-3; TRBD2 matches 9 bases. This CDR3 is 12 amino acids long. The V gene end was trimmed by 3 bases and the J gene end by 10 bases; junction bases not matched to a gene: 3. The germline CDR1 and CDR2 sequences are SGDLS and YYNGEE.

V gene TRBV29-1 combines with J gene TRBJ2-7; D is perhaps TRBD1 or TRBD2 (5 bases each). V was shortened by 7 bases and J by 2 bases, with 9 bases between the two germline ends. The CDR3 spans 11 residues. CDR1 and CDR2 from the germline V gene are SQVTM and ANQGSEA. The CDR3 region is CSAGDAYEQYF. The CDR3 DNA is TGCAGCGCTGGGGACGCCTACGAGCAGTACTTC.

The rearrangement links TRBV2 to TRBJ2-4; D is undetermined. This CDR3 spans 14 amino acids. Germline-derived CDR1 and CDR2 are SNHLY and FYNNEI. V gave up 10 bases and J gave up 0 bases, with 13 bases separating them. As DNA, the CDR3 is TGTGCCACCACAAGAGACATAGCCAAAAACATTCAGTACTTC. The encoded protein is CATTRDIAKNIQYF.

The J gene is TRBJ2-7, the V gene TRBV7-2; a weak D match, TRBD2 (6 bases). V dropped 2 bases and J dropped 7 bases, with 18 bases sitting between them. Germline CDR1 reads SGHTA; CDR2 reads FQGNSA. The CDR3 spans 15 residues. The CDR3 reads CASSLLGGAPGEQYF. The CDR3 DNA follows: TGTGCCAGCAGCTTATTAGGCGGGGCCCCGGGGGAGCAGTACTTC.

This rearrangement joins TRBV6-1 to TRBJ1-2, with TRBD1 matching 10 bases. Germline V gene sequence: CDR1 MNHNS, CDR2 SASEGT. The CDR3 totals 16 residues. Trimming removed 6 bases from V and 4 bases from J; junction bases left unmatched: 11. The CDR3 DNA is TGTGCCAGCAGACTAACACCACGGGACAGGGGCTATGGCTACACCTTC. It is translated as CASRLTPRDRGYGYTF.

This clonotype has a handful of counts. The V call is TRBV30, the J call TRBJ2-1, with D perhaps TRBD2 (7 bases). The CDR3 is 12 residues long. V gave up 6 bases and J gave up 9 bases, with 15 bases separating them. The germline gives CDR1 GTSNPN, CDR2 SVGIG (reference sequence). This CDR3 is CACWRGRIEQFF. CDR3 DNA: TGTGCCTGCTGGCGGGGGCGGATTGAGCAGTTCTTC.

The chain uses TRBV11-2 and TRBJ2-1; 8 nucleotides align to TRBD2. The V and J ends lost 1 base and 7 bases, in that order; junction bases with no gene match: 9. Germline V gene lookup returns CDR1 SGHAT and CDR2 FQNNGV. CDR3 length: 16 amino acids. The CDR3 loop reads CASSLGRLAWDNEQFF. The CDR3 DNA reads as TGTGCCAGCAGCTTAGGTAGACTAGCGTGGGATAATGAGCAGTTCTTC.

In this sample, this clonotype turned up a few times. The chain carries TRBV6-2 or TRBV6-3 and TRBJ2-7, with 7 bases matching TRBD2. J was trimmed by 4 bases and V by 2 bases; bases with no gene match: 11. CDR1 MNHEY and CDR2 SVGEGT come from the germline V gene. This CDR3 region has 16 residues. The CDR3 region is CASSYNTASGEYEQYF. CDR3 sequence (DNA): TGTGCCAGCAGTTACAACACGGCTAGCGGAGAATACGAGCAGTACTTC.

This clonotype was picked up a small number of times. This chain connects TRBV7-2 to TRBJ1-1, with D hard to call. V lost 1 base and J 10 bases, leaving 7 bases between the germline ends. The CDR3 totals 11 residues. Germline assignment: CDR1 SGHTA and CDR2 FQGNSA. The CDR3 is CASSLGLAAFF. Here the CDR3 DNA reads TGTGCCAGCAGCTTAGGACTCGCAGCTTTCTTT. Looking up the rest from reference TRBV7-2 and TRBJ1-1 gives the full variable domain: GAGVSQSPSNKVTEKGKDVELRCDPISGHTALYWYRQSLGQGLEFLIYFQGNSAPDKSGLPSDRFSAERTGGSVSTLTIQRTQQEDSAVYLCASSLGLAAFFGQGTRLTVV.

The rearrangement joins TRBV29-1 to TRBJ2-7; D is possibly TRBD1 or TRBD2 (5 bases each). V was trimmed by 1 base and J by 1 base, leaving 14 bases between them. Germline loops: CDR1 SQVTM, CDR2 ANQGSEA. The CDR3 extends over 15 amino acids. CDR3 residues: CSVEGNGATSYEQYF. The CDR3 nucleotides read TGCAGCGTTGAAGGAAACGGGGCGACTTCCTACGAGCAGTACTTC.

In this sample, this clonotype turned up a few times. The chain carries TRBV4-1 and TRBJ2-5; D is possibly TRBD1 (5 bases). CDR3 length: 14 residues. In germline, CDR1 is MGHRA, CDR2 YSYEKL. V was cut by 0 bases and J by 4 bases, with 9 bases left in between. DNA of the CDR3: TGCGCCAGCAGCCAAGATAGCCAGGGAGAGACCCAGTACTTC. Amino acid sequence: CASSQDSQGETQYF.

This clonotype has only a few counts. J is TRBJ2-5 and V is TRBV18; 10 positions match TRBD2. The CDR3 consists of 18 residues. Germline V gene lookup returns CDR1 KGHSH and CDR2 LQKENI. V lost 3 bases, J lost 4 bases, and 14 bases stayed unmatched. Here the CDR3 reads CASSPLPILAGNRETQYF. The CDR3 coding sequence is TGTGCCAGCTCACCCCTCCCGATACTAGCGGGAAACAGAGAGACCCAGTACTTC.

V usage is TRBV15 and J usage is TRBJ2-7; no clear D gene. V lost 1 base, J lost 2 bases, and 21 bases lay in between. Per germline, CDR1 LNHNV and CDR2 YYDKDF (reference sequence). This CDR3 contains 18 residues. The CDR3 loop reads CATSRGTPRAAPTYEQYF. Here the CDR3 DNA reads TGTGCCACCAGCAGAGGCACCCCTAGGGCAGCCCCCACCTACGAGCAGTACTTC.

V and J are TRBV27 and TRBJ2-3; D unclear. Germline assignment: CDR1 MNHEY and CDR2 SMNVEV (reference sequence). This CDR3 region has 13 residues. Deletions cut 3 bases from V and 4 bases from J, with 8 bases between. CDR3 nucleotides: TGTGCCAGCAGTTTGGTCTTTTCAGATACGCAGTATTTT. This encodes CASSLVFSDTQYF.

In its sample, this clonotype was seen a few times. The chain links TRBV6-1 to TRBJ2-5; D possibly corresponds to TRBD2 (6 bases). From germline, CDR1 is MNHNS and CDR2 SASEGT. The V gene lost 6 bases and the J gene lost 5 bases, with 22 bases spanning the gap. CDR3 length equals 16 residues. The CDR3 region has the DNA TGTGCCAGCAGGTTTAAAGCGGGCGACCCTTCGGAGACCCAGTACTTC. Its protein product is CASRFKAGDPSETQYF.

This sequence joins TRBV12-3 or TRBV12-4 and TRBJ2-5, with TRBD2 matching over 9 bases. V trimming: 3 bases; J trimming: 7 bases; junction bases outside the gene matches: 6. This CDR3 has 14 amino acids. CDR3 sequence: CASSFGGGVGTQYF. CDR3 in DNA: TGTGCCAGCAGTTTCGGCGGGGGGGTGGGGACCCAGTACTTC.

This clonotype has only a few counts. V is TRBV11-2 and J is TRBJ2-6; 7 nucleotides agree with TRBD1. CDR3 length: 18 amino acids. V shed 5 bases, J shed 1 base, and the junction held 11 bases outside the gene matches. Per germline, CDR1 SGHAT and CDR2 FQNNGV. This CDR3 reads CASSARTGPLSGANVLTF. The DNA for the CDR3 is TGTGCCAGCAGCGCCAGGACAGGACCGTTGTCTGGGGCCAACGTCCTGACTTTC.

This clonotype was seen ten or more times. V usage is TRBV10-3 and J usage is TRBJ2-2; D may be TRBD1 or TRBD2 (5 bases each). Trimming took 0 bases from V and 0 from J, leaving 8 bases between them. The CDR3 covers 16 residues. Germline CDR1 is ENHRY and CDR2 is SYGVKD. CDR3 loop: CAISESRGANTGELFF. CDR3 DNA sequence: TGTGCCATCAGTGAGTCGAGGGGAGCGAACACCGGGGAGCTGTTTTTT.

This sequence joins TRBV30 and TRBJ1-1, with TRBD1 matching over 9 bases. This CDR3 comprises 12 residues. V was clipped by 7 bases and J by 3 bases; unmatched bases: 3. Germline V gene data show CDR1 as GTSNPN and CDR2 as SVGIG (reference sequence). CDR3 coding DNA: TGTGCCTTCGGACAGGGGTACACTGAAGCTTTCTTT. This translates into CAFGQGYTEAFF.

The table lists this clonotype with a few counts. The CDR3 is CASSLGPGDLYGYTF. As DNA, the CDR3 is TGTGCCAGCAGCTTGGGACCAGGGGACTTATATGGCTACACCTTC. This chain uses TRBV5-5 with TRBJ1-2, with D tentatively TRBD1 (6 bases). Trimming left V 0 bases short and J 5 bases short, with 14 bases between. The germline gives CDR1 SGHKS, CDR2 YYEKEE (reference sequence). There are 15 residues in the CDR3.

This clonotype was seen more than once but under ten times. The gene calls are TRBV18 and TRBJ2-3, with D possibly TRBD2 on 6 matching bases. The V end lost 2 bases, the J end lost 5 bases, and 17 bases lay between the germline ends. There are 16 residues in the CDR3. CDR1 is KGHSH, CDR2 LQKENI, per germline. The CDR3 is CASSPKAGPFLDTQYF. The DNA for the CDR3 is TGTGCCAGCTCACCAAAGGCGGGACCTTTTTTAGATACGCAGTATTTT.

The CDR3 loop is CSVRSATGGLSYNEQFF. CDR3 DNA sequence: TGCAGCGTTCGGTCCGCGACAGGGGGCCTGAGCTACAATGAGCAGTTCTTC. V usage is TRBV29-1 and J usage is TRBJ2-1, with TRBD1 matching over 10 bases. This CDR3 contains 17 residues. The V and J ends lost 5 bases and 3 bases, in that order; junction bases with no gene match: 13. Germline CDR1 is SQVTM and CDR2 is ANQGSEA.

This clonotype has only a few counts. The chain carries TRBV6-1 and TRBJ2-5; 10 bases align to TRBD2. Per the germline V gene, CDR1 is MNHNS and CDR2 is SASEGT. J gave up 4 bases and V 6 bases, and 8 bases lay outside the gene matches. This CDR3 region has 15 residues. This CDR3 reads CASSPLLAGAETQYF. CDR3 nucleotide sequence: TGTGCCAGCAGCCCACTTCTAGCGGGAGCAGAGACCCAGTACTTC.

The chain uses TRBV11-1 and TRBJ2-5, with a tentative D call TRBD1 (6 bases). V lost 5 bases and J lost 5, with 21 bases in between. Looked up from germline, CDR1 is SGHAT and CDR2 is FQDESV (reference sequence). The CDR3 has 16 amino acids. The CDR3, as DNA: TGTGCCAGCAGCACTACAGGGAGATGGGTCGAGGAGACCCAGTACTTC. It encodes CASSTTGRWVEETQYF.

The CDR3 is CASSPGLASDEQYF. The CDR3 coding sequence is TGCGCCAGCAGCCCCGGACTAGCGTCGGACGAGCAGTACTTC. The chain couples TRBV4-3 to TRBJ2-7; 9 nucleotides line up with TRBD2. V lost 4 bases, J lost 5 bases, and 6 bases stayed unmatched. The CDR3 contains 14 residues. Germline V gives CDR1 LGHNA, CDR2 YSLEER.

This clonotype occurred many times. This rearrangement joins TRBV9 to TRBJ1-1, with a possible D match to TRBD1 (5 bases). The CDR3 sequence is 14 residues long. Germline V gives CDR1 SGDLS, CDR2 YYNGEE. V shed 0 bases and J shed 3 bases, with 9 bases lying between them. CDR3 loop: CASSVGGADTEAFF. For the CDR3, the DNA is TGTGCCAGCAGCGTAGGTGGGGCGGACACTGAAGCTTTCTTT.

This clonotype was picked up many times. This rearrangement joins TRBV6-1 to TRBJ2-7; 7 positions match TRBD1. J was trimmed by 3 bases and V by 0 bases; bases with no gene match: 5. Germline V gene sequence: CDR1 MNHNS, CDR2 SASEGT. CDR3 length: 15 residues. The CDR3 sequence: CASSEAGYRGYEQYF. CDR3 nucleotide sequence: TGTGCCAGCAGTGAAGCCGGGTACAGGGGCTACGAGCAGTACTTC.

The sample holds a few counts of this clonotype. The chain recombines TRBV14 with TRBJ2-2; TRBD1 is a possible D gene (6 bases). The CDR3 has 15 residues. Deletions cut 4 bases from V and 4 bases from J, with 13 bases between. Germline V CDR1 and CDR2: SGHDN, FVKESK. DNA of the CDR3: TGTGCCAGCAGCCCCCGGGACACTGGCACCGGGGAGCTGTTTTTT. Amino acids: CASSPRDTGTGELFF.

The CDR3 region is CAISGATGEQYF. The CDR3 bases are TGTGCCATCAGCGGGGCCACGGGAGAGCAGTACTTC. V usage is TRBV10-3 and J usage is TRBJ2-7; D tentatively reads TRBD1 or TRBD2 (5 bases each). This CDR3 is 12 amino acids long. Germline CDR1 reads ENHRY; CDR2 reads SYGVKD. The V end lost 6 bases, the J end lost 7 bases, and 13 bases lay between the germline ends.

Here the CDR3 reads CASSSPFDQETQYF. CDR3 nucleotides: TGTGCCAGCAGTTCCCCGTTTGACCAAGAGACCCAGTACTTC. This chain uses TRBV6-5 with TRBJ2-5; D not resolved. In germline, CDR1 is MNHEY, CDR2 SVGAGI. CDR3 length: 14 residues. V lost 4 bases to trimming and J lost 0 bases, with 9 bases between them.